A selection of T cell receptor beta chains follows, all from one sample in a study of blood T cells in healthy people across ages. From the 5' RACE reads, TCRdb called clonotypes with MiXCR, one entry per CDR3 protein. The table has just under 750,000 distinct CDR3 sequences, 22% seen once. Sequenced input: blood. The receptors here all came from a man between 65 and 85 years old in good health. Each CDR3 is given with its conserved first and last residue.

v_call cdr3_length cdr3_aa
TRBV11-2 11 CASSADSPLHF
TRBV11-3 15 CASSFESVSYNEQFF
TRBV20-1 15 CSASRGTGTYNEQFF
TRBV6-5 15 CASSPGTLHSYEQYF
TRBV10-3 15 CAISNSGSRTDTQYF
TRBV9 17 CASSPTSGRAYYNEQFF
TRBV2 13 CASSGIRKETQHF
TRBV28 14 CASKLRQRNTEAFF
TRBV20-1 13 CSVLAGATYEQYF
TRBV9 17 CASSVSFARPITDTQYF
TRBV7-9 15 CASSFVAATNEKLFF
TRBV5-1 16 CASSLGAGLRNNEQFF
TRBV12-3/TRBV12-4 13 CASSLYNSYEQYF
TRBV2 14 CASSRDSFPDTQYF
TRBV20-1 14 CSASPRDRAYEQYF
TRBV6-1 14 CASSVNRGLYEQYF
TRBV7-2 16 CASSFGAVGSPGELFF
TRBV12-3/TRBV12-4 14 CASSWREYQETQYF
TRBV29-1 14 CSVAQGTCKNIQYF
TRBV5-1 15 CASSFALSANYGYTF
TRBV20-1 13 CSAQDRVNYGYTF
TRBV5-1 14 CASSFSDRGDEQYF
TRBV6-6 16 CASSYLSSGEKETQYF
TRBV12-3/TRBV12-4 11 CASTYRREQFF
TRBV7-2 16 CASRERGGTSHNEQFF
TRBV12-3/TRBV12-4 14 CASSPTGRDTEAFF
TRBV12-3/TRBV12-4 14 CASSLNGGNNEQFF
TRBV12-3/TRBV12-4 14 CASSKAGTTDTQYF
TRBV24-1 16 CATSDLRRDSGNTIYF
TRBV7-9 15 CASRSGLGTKNEQFF
TRBV12-3/TRBV12-4 16 CASSSGLRTSKNIQYF
TRBV5-8 20 CASSLVTFLGGDSESYEQYF
TRBV7-2 15 CASSRRQGGNEKLFF
TRBV3-1 15 CASSKLAGGLETQYF
TRBV6-5 16 CASSYSGGTGTDTQYF
TRBV7-2 14 CASSLMATNEKLFF
TRBV12-3/TRBV12-4 12 CASKGPNQPQHF
TRBV20-1 15 CSARRGGAGTGELFF
TRBV5-5 15 CASSLATLAGDEQFF
TRBV7-2 19 CASSLRPGLAEGPQETQYF
TRBV20-1 15 CSAPPPGQLNQPQHF
TRBV29-1 13 CSVLPGQGYEQYF
TRBV9 14 CASSVGLAGETQYF
TRBV20-1 17 CSASPPGMLAGADTQYF
TRBV5-1 16 CASSRWAESGANVLTF